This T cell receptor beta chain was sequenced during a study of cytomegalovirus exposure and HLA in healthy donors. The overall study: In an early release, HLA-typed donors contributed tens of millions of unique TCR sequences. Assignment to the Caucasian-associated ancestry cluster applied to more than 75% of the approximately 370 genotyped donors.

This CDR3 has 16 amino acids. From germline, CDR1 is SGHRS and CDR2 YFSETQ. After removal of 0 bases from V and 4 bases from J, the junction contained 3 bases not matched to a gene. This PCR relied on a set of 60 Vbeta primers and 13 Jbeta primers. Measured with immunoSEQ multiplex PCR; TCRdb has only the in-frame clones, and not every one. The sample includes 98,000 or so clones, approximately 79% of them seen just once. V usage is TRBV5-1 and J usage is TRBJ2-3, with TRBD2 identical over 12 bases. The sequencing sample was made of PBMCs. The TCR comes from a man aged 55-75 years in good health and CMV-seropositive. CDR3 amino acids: CASSLESSGGADTQYF. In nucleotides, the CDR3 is TGCGCCAGCAGCTTGGAGTCTAGCGGGGGGGCAGATACGCAGTATTTT. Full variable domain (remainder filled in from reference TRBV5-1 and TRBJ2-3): KAGVTQTPRYLIKTRGQQVTLSCSPISGHRSVSWYQQTPGQGLQFLFEYFSETQRNKGNFPGRFSGRQFSNSRSEMNVSTLELGDSALYLCASSLESSGGADTQYFGPGTRLTVL.